This T cell receptor beta chain was captured in a study of cytomegalovirus exposure and HLA in healthy donors. Profiled with immunoSEQ multiplex PCR; TCRdb holds only in-frame clones, not every one. Of 100,000 to 150,000 clones listed, around nine tenths are singletons. General study points: The classifier, whose performance was assessed in both the original and validation cohorts, reportedly diagnosed cytomegalovirus status with high specificity and sensitivity.

Points on this clone: The target antigen is unknown.

The donors were part of the validation cohort, which consisted of roughly 120 subjects and was separate from the first cohort of several hundred subjects. Per germline, CDR1 MNHNS and CDR2 SASEGT. V was clipped by 11 bases and J by 1 base, with 19 bases between them. The CDR3 has 15 residues. V and J are TRBV6-1 and TRBJ2-3, with a possible D match to TRBD2 (7 bases). The sample was PBMCs. This receptor was identified in a man aged 25 to 40 in good health and CMV-seronegative. DNA for the CDR3: TGTGCCGGGTGGGGGGGCGCAGTGGGCACAGATACGCAGTATTTT. Amino acid sequence: CAGWGGAVGTDTQYF.